This TCR beta chain derives from a study of OX40 agonist ivuxolimab in advanced cancers. About the study: Six ivuxolimab dose levels, 0.01 to 10 mg/kg, were given intravenously every 2 weeks. At 65% to 90% male, the cohort had a mean age of 60 years, ranging from roughly 20 to 85.

V was clipped by 4 bases and J by 8 bases, with 13 bases between them. CDR1 SGDLS and CDR2 YYNGEE come from the germline V gene. This CDR3 contains 13 residues. A remark on this clone: Its target is unknown.

TCRdb's table, derived via immunoSEQ multiplex PCR, lists solely in-frame clones and lacks some. The repertoire holds some 19,000 clones, with about four fifths as singletons. Broader study findings: In general, CD8+ T cells held more expanded clones than CD4+ did, on average.

This sequence was found in an adult with an advanced solid tumor such as melanoma, head and neck, liver or kidney cancer. The chain employs TRBV9 and TRBJ2-1, with a possible D match to TRBD1 (7 bases). Sequencing was performed on CD4+ or CD8+ T cells sorted from blood, taken in a trial of the OX40 agonist ivuxolimab. The CDR3 here is CASSSGGFDEQFF. The CDR3 bases are TGTGCCAGCAGCTCAGGGGGGTTTGATGAGCAGTTCTTC.